This T cell receptor beta chain was sequenced during a study of blood T cell repertoires in COVID-19. The CDR3 spans 14 residues. The V gene end was trimmed by 5 bases and the J gene end by 3 bases; junction bases not matched to a gene: 0. CDR1 and CDR2 from the germline V gene are SNHLY and FYNNEI. Relative to its sample, this clone is medium-sized. Original analysis: How many nucleated cells were present was estimated from reference gene primer amplification. Libraries were prepared by immunoSEQ multiplex PCR; TCRdb keeps only in-frame clonotypes and omits some of them. D and trimming come from the DNA, and the V and J calls and clone size come from that table. The sample lists 85,000 to 120,000 clones; over 65% were seen once.

The sequence derives from a man of 80 years or more with COVID-19, enrolled during active disease. The source material was peripheral blood. The genes are TRBV2 and TRBJ2-1; 11 bases map to TRBD2. The DNA for the CDR3 is TGTGCCAGCAGTACTAGCGGGAGCTACAATGAGCAGTTCTTC. This sequence encodes CASSTSGSYNEQFF.